The T cell receptor beta chain described here comes from a study of cytotoxic CD8 clonotypes in ibrutinib-treated CLL. Study at large: It was after a median about 11 months of treatment, range 6 to 36, that response samples were taken. Productive templates per sample averaged roughly 230,000; productive rearrangements, just under 95,000.

Trimming removed 0 bases at V and 1 base at J, with 10 bases between. CDR1 and CDR2 (germline): LGHNA, YNFKEQ. CDR3 size: 15 residues. Study-level findings and limits: Clonality went up at ibrutinib response and then declined back toward baseline at progression.

Deep sequencing aimed at 1 in 200,000 to 1 in 1 million T cells' resolution. Method: immunoSEQ multiplex PCR; TCRdb's copy keeps in-frame clones and lacks some. The sample yields fewer than 75,000 clones, less than 75% seen once. As regards this clone: What it binds is unknown.

The sample consisted of PBMCs, taken after 12 months of ibrutinib treatment. V usage is TRBV4-2 and J usage is TRBJ2-7; D possibly corresponds to TRBD1 (6 bases). This receptor was identified in a human donor with chronic lymphocytic leukemia. CDR3 sequence reads: CASSQDLGTSYEQYF. As DNA, the CDR3 is TGTGCCAGCAGCCAAGATCTCGGGACATCCTACGAGCAGTACTTC.